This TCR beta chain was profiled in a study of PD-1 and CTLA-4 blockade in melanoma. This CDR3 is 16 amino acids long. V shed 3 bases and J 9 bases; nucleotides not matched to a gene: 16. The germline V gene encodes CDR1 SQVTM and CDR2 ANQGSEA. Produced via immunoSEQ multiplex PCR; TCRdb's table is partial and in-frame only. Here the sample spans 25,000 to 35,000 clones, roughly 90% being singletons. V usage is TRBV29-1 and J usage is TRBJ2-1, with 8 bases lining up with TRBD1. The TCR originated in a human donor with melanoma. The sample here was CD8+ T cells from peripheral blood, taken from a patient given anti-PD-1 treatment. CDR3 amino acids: CSVEPGTGGYLGEQFF. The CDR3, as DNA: TGCAGCGTTGAGCCCGGGACAGGAGGGTATTTGGGTGAGCAGTTCTTC.